This T cell receptor beta chain was profiled in a study of post-analysis software for immune sequencing data. Overall study: Recorded subtypes: relapsing-remitting, secondary progressive, progressive-relapsing; some patients unannotated. Whole-study findings and limits: Four or five TRBV segments, TRBV5-6, TRBV5-1 and TRBV20-1 among them, were found more frequent in patients than controls. With F measure, samples from one preparation batch clustered together strongly.

This clonotype occurred a few times. Its target is not known. Incorporated into the TCR beta cDNA libraries were unique molecular identifiers, which served to reduce PCR and sequencing biases. Once roughly 0.95 to 10 million T cells were used, hundreds of thousands of cDNA molecules resulted. A single record per CDR3 protein comes from TCRdb applying MiXCR to the PCR reads. The profile shows some 370,000 distinct CDR3 sequences, less than 40% of them singletons. The V end lost 0 bases, the J end lost 6 bases, and 5 bases lay between the germline ends. CDR3 length: 13 amino acids. CDR1 is LGHNA and CDR2 is YNFKEQ in the germline V gene.

The chain employs TRBV4-2 and TRBJ1-4; D unresolved. Material: blood. This receptor was taken from a girl between 10 and 17 years old with multiple sclerosis. The CDR3 is CASSQDTDEKLFF. The CDR3 DNA follows: TGTGCCAGCAGCCAAGATACGGATGAAAAACTGTTTTTT.